This T cell receptor beta chain was retrieved from a study of shared clonotypes between healthy human individuals. Whole-study results and caveats: The authors sampled blood alone, and tissue repertoires likely differ.

All donors qualified as healthy HIV-negative adults and had experienced no recent acute infections or vaccinations. A few counts support this clone. Antigen: not known. Trimming left V 1 base short and J 1 base short, with 4 bases between. This CDR3 has 13 amino acids. Germline V gives CDR1 MDHEN, CDR2 SYDVKM. Sequenced by immunoSEQ multiplex PCR; TCRdb stores in-frame clones only, minus some. Of hundreds of thousands of clones in the sample, 90% to 96% were seen once. The sample comprised naive CD4+ T cells sorted from blood. Sample subset: CD45RA+ positively selected. The chain employs TRBV28 and TRBJ1-1; no firm D call. The sequence came from a woman aged 25-40 years in good health. In DNA, the CDR3 is TGTGCCAGCAGTTTATCGGGGAACACTGAAGCTTTCTTT. The encoded protein is CASSLSGNTEAFF.